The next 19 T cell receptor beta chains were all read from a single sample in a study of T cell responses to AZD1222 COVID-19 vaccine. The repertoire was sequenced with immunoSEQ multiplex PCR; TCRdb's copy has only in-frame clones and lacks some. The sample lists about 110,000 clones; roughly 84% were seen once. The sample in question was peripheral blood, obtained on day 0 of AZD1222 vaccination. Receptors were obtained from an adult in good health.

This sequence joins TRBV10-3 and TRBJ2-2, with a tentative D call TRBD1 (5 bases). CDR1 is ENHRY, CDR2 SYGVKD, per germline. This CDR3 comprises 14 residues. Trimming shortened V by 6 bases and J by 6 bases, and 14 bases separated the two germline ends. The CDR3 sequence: CAIRSPQGAGELFF. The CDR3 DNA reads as TGTGCCATCAGGTCGCCCCAGGGTGCCGGGGAGCTGTTTTTT.

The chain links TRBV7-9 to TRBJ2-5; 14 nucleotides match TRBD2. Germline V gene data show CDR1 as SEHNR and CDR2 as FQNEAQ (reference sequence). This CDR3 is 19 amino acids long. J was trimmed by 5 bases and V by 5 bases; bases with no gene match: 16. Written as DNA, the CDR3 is TGTGCCAGCAGCCCCCCGGGTAGACTAGCGGGGGGGGCTCCGGAGACCCAGTACTTC. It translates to CASSPPGRLAGGAPETQYF.

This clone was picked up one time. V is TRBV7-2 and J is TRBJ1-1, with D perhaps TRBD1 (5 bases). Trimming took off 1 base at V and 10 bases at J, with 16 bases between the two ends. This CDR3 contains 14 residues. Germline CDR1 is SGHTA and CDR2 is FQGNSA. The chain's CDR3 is CASSLGGGAQVAFF. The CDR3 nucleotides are TGTGCCAGCAGCTTAGGGGGAGGGGCTCAGGTAGCTTTCTTT.

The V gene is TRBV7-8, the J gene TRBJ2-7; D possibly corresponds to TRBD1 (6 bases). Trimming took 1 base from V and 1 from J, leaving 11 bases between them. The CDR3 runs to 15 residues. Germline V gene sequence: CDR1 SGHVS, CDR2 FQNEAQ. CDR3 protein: CASSLGRGKSYEQYF. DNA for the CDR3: TGTGCCAGCAGCTTAGGCAGGGGTAAATCCTACGAGCAGTACTTC.

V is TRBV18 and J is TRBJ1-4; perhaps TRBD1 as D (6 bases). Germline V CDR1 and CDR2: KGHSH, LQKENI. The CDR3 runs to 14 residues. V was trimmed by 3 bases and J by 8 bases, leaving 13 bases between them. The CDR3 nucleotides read TGTGCCAGCTCACCCAGGGGAACGGGAGAAAAACTGTTTTTT. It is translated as CASSPRGTGEKLFF.

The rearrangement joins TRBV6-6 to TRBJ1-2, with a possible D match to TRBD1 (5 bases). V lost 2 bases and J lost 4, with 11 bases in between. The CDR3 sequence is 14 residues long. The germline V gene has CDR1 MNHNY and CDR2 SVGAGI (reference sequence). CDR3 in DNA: TGTGCCAGCAGTTACCCTCAGGGCGGCTATGGCTACACCTTC. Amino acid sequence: CASSYPQGGYGYTF.

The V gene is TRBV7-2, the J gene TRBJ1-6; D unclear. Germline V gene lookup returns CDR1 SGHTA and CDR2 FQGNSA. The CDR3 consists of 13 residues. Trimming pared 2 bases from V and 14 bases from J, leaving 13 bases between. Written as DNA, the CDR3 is TGTGCCAGCAGCTTAAGCCCACCCTCCACCCTCCACTTT. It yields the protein CASSLSPPSTLHF.

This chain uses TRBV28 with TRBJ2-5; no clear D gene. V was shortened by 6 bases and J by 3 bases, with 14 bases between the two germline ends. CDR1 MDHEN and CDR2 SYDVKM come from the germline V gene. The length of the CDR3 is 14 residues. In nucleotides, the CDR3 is TGTGCCAGCAGGGGTGAACTCGCCAAAGAGACCCAGTACTTC. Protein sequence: CASRGELAKETQYF.

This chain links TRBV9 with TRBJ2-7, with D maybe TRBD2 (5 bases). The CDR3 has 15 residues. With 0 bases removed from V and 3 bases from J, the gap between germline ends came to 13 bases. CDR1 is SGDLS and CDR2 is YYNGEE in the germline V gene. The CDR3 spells CASSVAGSGSYEQYF. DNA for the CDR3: TGTGCCAGCAGCGTAGCGGGGTCTGGGAGCTACGAGCAGTACTTC.

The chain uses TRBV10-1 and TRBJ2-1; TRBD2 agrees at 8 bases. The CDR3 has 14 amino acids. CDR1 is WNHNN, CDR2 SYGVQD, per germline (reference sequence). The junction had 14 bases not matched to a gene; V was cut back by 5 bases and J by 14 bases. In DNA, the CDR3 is TGCGCCAGCAGTAGCTACGGGGGGGCCGTTTCTGAGTTCTTC. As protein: CASSSYGGAVSEFF.

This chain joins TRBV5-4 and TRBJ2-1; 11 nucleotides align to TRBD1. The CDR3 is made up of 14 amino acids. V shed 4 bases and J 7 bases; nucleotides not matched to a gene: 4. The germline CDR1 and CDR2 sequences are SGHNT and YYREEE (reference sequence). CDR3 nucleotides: TGTGCCAGCAGCCAGGACAGGGGGCGGAATGAGCAGTTCTTC. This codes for CASSQDRGRNEQFF.

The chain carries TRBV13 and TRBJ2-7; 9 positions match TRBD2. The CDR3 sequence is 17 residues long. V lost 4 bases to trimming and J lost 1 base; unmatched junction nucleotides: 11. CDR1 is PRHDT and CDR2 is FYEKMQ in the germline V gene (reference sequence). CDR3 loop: CASSSLAVSGGSYEQYF. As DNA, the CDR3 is TGTGCCAGCAGCTCCCTTGCGGTTAGCGGGGGTTCCTACGAGCAGTACTTC.

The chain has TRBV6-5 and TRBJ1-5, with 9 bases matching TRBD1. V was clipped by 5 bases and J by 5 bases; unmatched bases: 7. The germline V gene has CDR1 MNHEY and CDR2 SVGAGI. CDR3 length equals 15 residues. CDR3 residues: CASSRTGDVDQPQHF. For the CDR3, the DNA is TGTGCCAGCAGTCGGACAGGGGACGTGGATCAGCCCCAGCATTTT.

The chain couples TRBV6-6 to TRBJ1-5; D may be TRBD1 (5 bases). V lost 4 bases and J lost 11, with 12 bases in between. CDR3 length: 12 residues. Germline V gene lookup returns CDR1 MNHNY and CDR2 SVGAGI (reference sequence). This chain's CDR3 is CASSLGGLTQHF. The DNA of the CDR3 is TGTGCCAGCAGTTTGGGGGGTTTGACCCAGCATTTT.

CDR3 sequence reads: CASRLAGGTQYF. CDR3 nucleotides: TGTGCCAGCAGGTTAGCGGGGGGTACGCAGTATTTT. J is TRBJ2-3 and V is TRBV2; 10 positions match TRBD2. Per germline, CDR1 SNHLY and CDR2 FYNNEI. Trimming took 6 bases from V and 8 from J; bases not matched to a gene: 2. CDR3 length equals 12 residues.

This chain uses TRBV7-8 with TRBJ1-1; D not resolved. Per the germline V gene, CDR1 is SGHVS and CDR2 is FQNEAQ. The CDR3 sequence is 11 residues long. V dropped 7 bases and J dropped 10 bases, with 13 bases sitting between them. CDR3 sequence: CASKRGDSAFF. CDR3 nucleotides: TGTGCCAGCAAACGCGGGGATTCAGCTTTCTTT. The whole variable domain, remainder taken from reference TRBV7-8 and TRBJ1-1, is GAGVSQSPRYKVAKRGQDVALRCDPISGHVSLFWYQQALGQGPEFLTYFQNEAQLDKSGLPSDRFFAERPEGSVSTLKIQRTQQEDSAVYLCASKRGDSAFFGQGTRLTVV.

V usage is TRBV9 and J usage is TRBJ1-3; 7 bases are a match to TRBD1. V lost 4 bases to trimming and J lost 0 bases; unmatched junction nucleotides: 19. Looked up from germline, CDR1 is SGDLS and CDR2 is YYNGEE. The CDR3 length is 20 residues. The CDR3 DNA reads TGTGCCAGCAGCACCTCCGACAGGGATTGGAGGGGCCACTCTGGAAACACCATATATTTT. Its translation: CASSTSDRDWRGHSGNTIYF.

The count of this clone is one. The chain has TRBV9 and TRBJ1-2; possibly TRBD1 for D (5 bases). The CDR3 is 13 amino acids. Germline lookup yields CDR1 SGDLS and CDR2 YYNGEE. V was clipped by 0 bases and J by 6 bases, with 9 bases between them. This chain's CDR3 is CASSVGLGDGYTF. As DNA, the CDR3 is TGTGCCAGCAGCGTAGGGCTGGGGGATGGCTACACCTTC.

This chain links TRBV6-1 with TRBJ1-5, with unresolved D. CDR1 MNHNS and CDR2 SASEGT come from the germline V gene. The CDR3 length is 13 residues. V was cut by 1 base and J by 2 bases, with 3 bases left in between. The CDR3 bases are TGTGCCAGCAGTGAAGGGGGCAATCAGCCCCAGCATTTT. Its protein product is CASSEGGNQPQHF.